A single sample is the source of the 28 T cell receptor beta chains below, sequenced in a study of OX40 agonist ivuxolimab in advanced cancers. Sequencing was performed with immunoSEQ multiplex PCR; in TCRdb, only in-frame clones are kept and a portion is missing. The sample holds more than 50,000 clones, approximately 86% seen once. The specimen was CD4+ or CD8+ T cells sorted from blood, collected in a trial of the OX40 agonist ivuxolimab. The receptors shown here come from an adult with an advanced solid tumor such as melanoma, head and neck, liver or kidney cancer.

The chain combines TRBV7-2 with TRBJ2-7; possibly TRBD2 for D (5 bases). In germline, CDR1 is SGHTA, CDR2 FQGNSA. The CDR3 is made up of 12 amino acids. V lost 3 bases to trimming and J lost 7 bases, with 10 bases between them. The CDR3 DNA reads as TGTGCCAGCAGCTTGGGAGCTTGGGAGCAGTACTTC. This sequence encodes CASSLGAWEQYF.

The V gene is TRBV7-2, the J gene TRBJ2-7; 8 bases line up with TRBD1. The CDR3 is 15 amino acids. CDR1 and CDR2 from the germline V gene are SGHTA and FQGNSA. The junction had 10 bases not matched to a gene; V was cut back by 5 bases and J by 4 bases. CDR3 coding DNA: TGTGCCAGCAGCCCGCCCAGCAGGGGGCTGTACGAGCAGTACTTC. Protein product: CASSPPSRGLYEQYF. The variable domain in full, with the rest retrieved from reference TRBV7-2 and TRBJ2-7, is GAGVSQSPSNKVTEKGKDVELRCDPISGHTALYWYRQSLGQGLEFLIYFQGNSAPDKSGLPSDRFSAERTGGSVSTLTIQRTQQEDSAVYLCASSPPSRGLYEQYFGPGTRLTVT.

The chain recombines TRBV5-6 with TRBJ2-3; 8 bases agree with TRBD2. The trim removed 4 bases at V and 2 bases at J, leaving 6 bases unmatched. Germline CDR1 SGHDT, CDR2 YYEEEE. This CDR3 has 15 residues. Written as DNA, the CDR3 is TGTGCCAGCAGCCCCGGACTAGCAGACACAGATACGCAGTATTTT. It translates to CASSPGLADTDTQYF.

The V and J genes are TRBV10-1 and TRBJ2-6, with D perhaps matching TRBD1 (6 bases). The V end lost 3 bases, the J end lost 0 bases, and 15 bases lay between the germline ends. Germline assignment: CDR1 WNHNN and CDR2 SYGVQD (reference sequence). The CDR3 sequence is 18 residues long. In nucleotides, the CDR3 is TGCGCCAGCAGTGATAAGGCAGGGGTCCACTCTGGGGCCAACGTCCTGACTTTC. Amino acids: CASSDKAGVHSGANVLTF.

The gene calls are TRBV6-5 and TRBJ2-6; the D call may be TRBD1 or TRBD2 (5 bases each). CDR1 and CDR2 (germline): MNHEY, SVGAGI. The CDR3 consists of 15 residues. V lost 5 bases, J lost 1 base, and 9 bases lay in between. The CDR3 sequence is CASSRDGSGANVLTF. DNA of the CDR3: TGTGCCAGCAGTCGGGACGGGTCTGGGGCCAACGTCCTGACTTTC.

This clone was seen only once. This CDR3 reads CASSLAGASGNYEQYF. The CDR3 nucleotides are TGTGCCAGCAGCTTGGCCGGGGCTAGCGGAAACTACGAGCAGTACTTC. The genes are TRBV5-4 and TRBJ2-7, with 7 nucleotides matching TRBD2. V trimming: 0 bases; J trimming: 3 bases; junction bases outside the gene matches: 9. There are 16 residues in the CDR3. Germline CDR1 reads SGHNT; CDR2 reads YYREEE (reference sequence).

The chain has TRBV25-1 and TRBJ2-7; D unresolved. V dropped 6 bases and J dropped 2 bases, with 11 bases sitting between them. The CDR3 is 13 residues long. Germline CDR1 reads MGHDK; CDR2 reads SYGVNS. The CDR3 spells CASRPAAAYEQYF. CDR3 coding DNA: TGTGCCAGCAGGCCGGCAGCAGCCTACGAGCAGTACTTC.

The V call is TRBV5-4, the J call TRBJ2-2; unclear D gene. The CDR3 covers 15 residues. Germline assignment: CDR1 SGHNT and CDR2 YYREEE (reference sequence). The germline V and J ends were trimmed by 1 base and 4 bases, with 11 bases remaining between them. CDR3 DNA: TGTGCCAGCAGCTTGCTCGGCAAGGGCACCGGGGAGCTGTTTTTT. Its protein product is CASSLLGKGTGELFF.

The gene calls are TRBV7-8 and TRBJ1-3; weak D call: TRBD1 (6 bases). V lost 3 bases, J lost 0 bases, and 9 bases lay in between. This CDR3 comprises 15 residues. CDR1 is SGHVS and CDR2 is FQNEAQ in the germline V gene. CDR3: CASSLGGPSGNTIYF. The CDR3 DNA reads as TGTGCCAGCAGCTTGGGGGGGCCCTCTGGAAACACCATATATTTT.

V is TRBV7-8 and J is TRBJ1-1, with no clear D. The CDR3 extends over 15 amino acids. V was cut by 4 bases and J by 5 bases, with 17 bases left in between. Per the germline V gene, CDR1 is SGHVS and CDR2 is FQNEAQ. The CDR3 DNA reads TGTGCCAGCAGCTACGAAATTAGGCGGGAGACTGAAGCTTTCTTT. Its translation is CASSYEIRRETEAFF.

The CDR3 DNA sequence: TGTGCCTGGAGTGTAGGCGGCAGGGGTGATTCACCCCTCCACTTT. Amino acids: CAWSVGGRGDSPLHF. The J gene is TRBJ1-6, the V gene TRBV30, with D possibly TRBD1 on 6 matching bases. The CDR3 spans 15 residues. Germline V gives CDR1 GTSNPN, CDR2 SVGIG (reference sequence). The V end lost 0 bases, the J end lost 8 bases, and 14 bases lay between the germline ends.

This clone was observed a few times. V is TRBV6-1 and J is TRBJ1-1, with D unresolved. This CDR3 spans 13 amino acids. V was cut by 7 bases and J by 3 bases, with 12 bases left in between. Germline values: CDR1 MNHNS, CDR2 SASEGT. CDR3 nucleotide sequence: TGTGCCAGCAACCCGCCGGGCTACACTGAAGCTTTCTTT. It is translated as CASNPPGYTEAFF.

This clone was counted a single time. V is TRBV7-2 and J is TRBJ2-3; no firm D call. The ends were cut back, 1 base at V and 0 bases at J, with 5 bases in the middle. Germline assignment: CDR1 SGHTA and CDR2 FQGNSA. This CDR3 is 14 amino acids long. CDR3 protein: CASSLGASTDTQYF. In nucleotides, the CDR3 is TGTGCCAGCAGCTTAGGAGCCAGCACAGATACGCAGTATTTT.

CDR3 sequence reads: CASSASDRGIYGYTF. The DNA of the CDR3 is TGTGCCAGCAGCGCCTCCGACAGGGGAATCTATGGCTACACCTTC. This rearrangement joins TRBV9 to TRBJ1-2; 8 nucleotides line up with TRBD1. Germline loops: CDR1 SGDLS, CDR2 YYNGEE. The CDR3 length is 15 residues. Trimming took 3 bases from V and 4 from J; bases not matched to a gene: 8. Filled out from reference TRBV9 and TRBJ1-2, the complete variable domain reads DSGVTQTPKHLITATGQRVTLRCSPRSGDLSVYWYQQSLDQGLQFLIQYYNGEERAKGNILERFSAQQFPDLHSELNLSSLELGDSALYFCASSASDRGIYGYTFGSGTRLTVV.

The V and J genes are TRBV6-1 and TRBJ2-6; D is unresolved. This CDR3 comprises 15 residues. The germline CDR1 and CDR2 sequences are MNHNS and SASEGT. Deletions cut 6 bases from V and 0 bases from J, with 9 bases between. The CDR3 region is CASSSTVSGANVLTF. The CDR3 DNA reads TGTGCCAGCAGCTCAACAGTCTCTGGGGCCAACGTCCTGACTTTC.

The chain uses TRBV18 and TRBJ2-5; D ambiguous. The DNA end favors TRBJ2-7, so the J call may be wrong. This CDR3 has 14 residues. Germline-derived CDR1 and CDR2 are KGHSH and LQKENI. The CDR3 spells CASSPEHNRHEQYF. The CDR3 coding sequence is TGTGCCAGCTCACCAGAACACAACCGGCACGAGCAGTACTTC.

The V call is TRBV7-3, the J call TRBJ2-1, with D perhaps TRBD2 (7 bases). This CDR3 has 14 amino acids. Deletions cut 8 bases from V and 5 bases from J, with 16 bases between. CDR1 is SGHTA and CDR2 is FQGTGA in the germline V gene. The CDR3 loop reads CASLQGGADNEQFF. The CDR3 DNA reads TGTGCCAGCCTCCAAGGGGGGGCTGACAATGAGCAGTTCTTC.

This CDR3 reads CASGLDRGRTFKLVQVSYEQYF. The CDR3 nucleotides are TGTGCTAGTGGTTTGGATAGAGGGAGAACCTTTAAACTCGTTCAAGTGTCCTACGAGCAGTACTTC. The J gene is TRBJ2-7, the V gene TRBV12-5; D may be TRBD2 (5 bases). Germline CDR1 and CDR2: LGHNT and FRNRAP. This CDR3 region has 22 residues. V lost 1 base and J lost 1, with 32 bases in between. The full variable domain, completed using reference TRBV12-5 and TRBJ2-7, is DARVTQTPRHKVTEMGQEVTMRCQPILGHNTVFWYRQTMMQGLELLAYFRNRAPLDDSGMPKDRFSAEMPDATLATLKIQPSEPRDSAVYFCASGLDRGRTFKLVQVSYEQYFGPGTRLTVT.

This chain connects TRBV15 to TRBJ2-1, with 13 bases fitting TRBD2. This CDR3 has 17 amino acids. Germline V gene data show CDR1 as LNHNV and CDR2 as YYDKDF (reference sequence). V lost 2 bases and J lost 5; bases outside the gene matches: 6. The CDR3 is CATSRPAGTSGNNEQFF. DNA of the CDR3: TGTGCCACCAGCAGACCTGCCGGGACTAGCGGGAACAATGAGCAGTTCTTC.

The J gene is TRBJ2-5, the V gene TRBV10-1; D not certain. CDR1 and CDR2 from the germline V gene are WNHNN and SYGVQD (reference sequence). CDR3 length: 11 residues. Trimming pared 7 bases from V and 1 base from J, leaving 4 bases between. The CDR3 is CASIVQETQYF. CDR3 in DNA: TGCGCCAGCATTGTCCAAGAGACCCAGTACTTC.

V is TRBV20-1 and J is TRBJ2-2; D is uncertain. The CDR3 totals 11 residues. Trimming took 7 bases from V and 3 from J, leaving 6 bases between them. Germline V gives CDR1 DFQATT, CDR2 SNEGSKA (reference sequence). The CDR3 coding sequence is TGCAGTGGACACGACACCGGGGAGCTGTTTTTT. The encoded protein is CSGHDTGELFF.

The V and J genes are TRBV7-9 and TRBJ2-2, with a weak D call TRBD1 (5 bases). Germline CDR1 is SEHNR and CDR2 is FQNEAQ (reference sequence). This CDR3 spans 13 amino acids. V was shortened by 1 base and J by 8 bases, with 8 bases between the two germline ends. The CDR3 sequence: CASSLVGAGELFF. DNA for the CDR3: TGTGCCAGCAGCTTAGTAGGGGCTGGGGAGCTGTTTTTT.

This sequence joins TRBV5-1 and TRBJ2-3; 12 nucleotides line up with TRBD2. The CDR3 totals 15 residues. Germline-derived CDR1 and CDR2 are SGHRS and YFSETQ. J gave up 4 bases and V 3 bases, and 3 bases lay outside the gene matches. CDR3 nucleotides: TGCGCCAGCAGCTCTAGCGGGGGGGCCCCAGATACGCAGTATTTT. This encodes CASSSSGGAPDTQYF. Full variable domain (rest looked up from reference TRBV5-1 and TRBJ2-3): KAGVTQTPRYLIKTRGQQVTLSCSPISGHRSVSWYQQTPGQGLQFLFEYFSETQRNKGNFPGRFSGRQFSNSRSEMNVSTLELGDSALYLCASSSSGGAPDTQYFGPGTRLTVL.

The V gene is TRBV5-1, the J gene TRBJ1-6, with D possibly being TRBD1 (6 bases). The V end was cut by 0 bases, the J end by 14 bases, with 15 bases between. Germline CDR1 reads SGHRS; CDR2 reads YFSETQ. The CDR3 spans 14 residues. CDR3 sequence: CASSLVGAGGTLHF. DNA for the CDR3: TGCGCCAGCAGCTTGGTGGGGGCCGGAGGGACCCTCCACTTT.

The gene calls are TRBV4-2 and TRBJ2-1; 8 nucleotides match TRBD2. Germline loops: CDR1 LGHNA, CDR2 YNFKEQ. The CDR3 extends over 18 amino acids. V trimming: 0 bases; J trimming: 5 bases; junction bases outside the gene matches: 12. The CDR3 sequence: CASSQDPGGAGGDNEQFF. The CDR3 DNA reads as TGTGCCAGCAGCCAAGATCCCGGGGGGGCCGGGGGCGACAATGAGCAGTTCTTC.

The V and J genes are TRBV5-5 and TRBJ2-4; 12 nucleotides match TRBD1. Germline V gene sequence: CDR1 SGHKS, CDR2 YYEKEE (reference sequence). CDR3 size: 16 residues. Unmatched junction bases numbered 10, after V lost 5 bases and J lost 7 bases. The CDR3 DNA follows: TGTGCCAGCAGTTGGCAGTTGGGACAGGGGGCGAACATTCAGTACTTC. Amino acids: CASSWQLGQGANIQYF.

The rearrangement links TRBV19 to TRBJ1-1; D may be TRBD1 (5 bases). CDR1 is LNHDA, CDR2 SQIVND, per germline (reference sequence). With 7 bases removed from V and 4 bases from J, the gap between germline ends came to 16 bases. The CDR3 covers 14 residues. The CDR3 region is CASTTRQRPTEAFF. The CDR3 bases are TGTGCCAGTACCACTCGACAGAGGCCCACTGAAGCTTTCTTT.

The V and J genes are TRBV5-1 and TRBJ2-2; D possibly corresponds to TRBD1 (6 bases). The CDR3 is 15 residues long. In germline, CDR1 is SGHRS, CDR2 YFSETQ. With 4 bases removed from V and 5 bases from J, the gap between germline ends came to 15 bases. CDR3 DNA sequence: TGCGCCAGCAGCCCTTCCGGGACACGGACCGGGGAGCTGTTTTTT. Translated: CASSPSGTRTGELFF.